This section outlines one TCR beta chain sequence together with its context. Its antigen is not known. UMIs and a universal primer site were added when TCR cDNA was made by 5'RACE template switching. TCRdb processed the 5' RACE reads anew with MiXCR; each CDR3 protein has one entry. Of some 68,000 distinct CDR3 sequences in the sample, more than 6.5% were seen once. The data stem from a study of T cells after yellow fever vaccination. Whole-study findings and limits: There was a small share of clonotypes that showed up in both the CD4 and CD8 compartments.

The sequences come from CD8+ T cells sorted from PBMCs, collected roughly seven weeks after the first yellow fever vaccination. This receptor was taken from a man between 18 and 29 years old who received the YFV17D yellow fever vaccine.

The CDR3 DNA reads as TGTGCCAGCACCGACCCTGACAGGTTAAATGAAAAACTGTTTTTT. This encodes CASTDPDRLNEKLFF. The V gene is TRBV12-3 or TRBV12-4, the J gene TRBJ1-4; TRBD1 might be the D (6 bases). The CDR3 is 15 amino acids. V was cut by 7 bases and J by 5 bases, with 17 bases left in between.